This T cell receptor beta chain is from a study of blood T cell repertoires in COVID-19. Study summary: Samples representing acute and convalescent COVID-19 were sourced from the United States, Italy and Spain. The analysed material was cDNA or gDNA that came from T cells, B-cell-depleted T cells, or PBMCs.

In the original workflow: Reference gene primer amplification in the assay estimated nucleated cell counts. Data came from immunoSEQ multiplex PCR; TCRdb stores just in-frame clones and leaves some out. V, J and clone size reflect that table, while D and trimming were determined from the DNA. The sample includes approximately 49,000 clones, 75% to 85% of them seen just once. Sequencing input: peripheral blood. This receptor was taken from a woman aged 55-70 years with acute or convalescent COVID-19.

This CDR3 reads CASSVNPDRGGSPLHF. CDR3 bases: TGTGCCAGCAGCGTAAATCCAGACAGGGGAGGGTCACCCCTCCACTTT. The gene calls are TRBV9 and TRBJ1-6, with 8 bases aligning to TRBD1. The CDR3 contains 16 residues. Germline-derived CDR1 and CDR2 are SGDLS and YYNGEE. Trimming took 1 base from V and 10 from J; bases not matched to a gene: 10.